The 30 T cell receptor beta chains below come from one sample, sequenced in a study of T cells in women clearing cervical HPV infection. Clones were sequenced by immunoSEQ multiplex PCR, and TCRdb holds only the in-frame ones, with some missing. Its table lists tens of thousands of clones. The sequencing sample was made of blood buffy coat. The source is a woman aged 18 to 75 with a cervical HPV16 infection that either progressed to CIN3+ or cleared (not recorded which).

Note on this clone: The CDR3 goes on 3 residues after the read ends, and that part is filled in from the germline J gene. The chain uses TRBV19 and TRBJ2-4, with TRBD1 identical over 7 bases. The CDR3 is 13 residues long. CDR1 is LNHDA, CDR2 SQIVND, per germline (reference sequence). CDR3 bases read: TGTGCCAGTAGTATGGGCAGGGGGATTGGT. Encoded protein: CASSMGRGIG. The whole CDR3 region reads CASSMGRGIGQYF.

With respect to this clone: The read terminates 3 residues before the CDR3 end, so the remaining end is supplied by the germline J gene. J is TRBJ1-4 and V is TRBV20-1; D might be TRBD1 (6 bases). This CDR3 is built from 14 residues. Germline V CDR1 and CDR2: DFQATT, SNEGSKA (reference sequence). V lost 5 bases and J 8 bases, leaving 18 bases between the germline ends. The CDR3 sequence is CSAALTGFGEKLFF. The CDR3 bases that were read are TGCAGTGCTGCCCTTACAGGGTTCGGGGAAAAA.

Details on this clone: The CDR3 end falls 3 residues outside the read, so it is completed with the germline J gene. The V gene is TRBV5-6, the J gene TRBJ2-7, with 9 bases that match TRBD1. The V gene end was trimmed by 7 bases and the J gene end by 0 bases; junction bases not matched to a gene: 5. The CDR3 loop spans 14 amino acids. Germline loops: CDR1 SGHDT, CDR2 YYEEEE. The CDR3 bases that were read are TGTGCCAGCGCACCGGGACAGGGCTCCTACGAG. Protein: CASAPGQGSYE. The full CDR3 protein is CASAPGQGSYEQYF.

Comment on this clone: Read sequence stops 3 residues before the CDR3 end, and the germline J gene provides the missing end. This rearrangement joins TRBV14 to TRBJ1-1; the D gene is possibly TRBD1 (5 bases). The CDR3 is 16 residues long. From germline, CDR1 is SGHDN and CDR2 FVKESK. Trimming shortened V by 0 bases and J by 5 bases, and 16 bases separated the two germline ends. The CDR3 sequence: CASSQEARGWETEAFF. The part of the CDR3 DNA that was read is TGTGCCAGCAGCCAAGAGGCCCGGGGGTGGGAGACTGAA.

On this clone itself: From the germline J gene comes the end of the CDR3, since the read stops 3 residues before it. This chain links TRBV4-2 with TRBJ2-3; the match to TRBD2 covers 11 bases. Germline V gene data show CDR1 as LGHNA and CDR2 as YNFKEQ. The CDR3 covers 17 residues. The CDR3 spells CASSQEVTSGSRETQYF. The sequenced part of the CDR3 DNA is TGTGCCAGCAGCCAAGAGGTCACTAGCGGGAGTAGGGAGACG.

Points on this clone: The DNA ends 3 residues before the CDR3 does, and the rest of the CDR3 is filled in from the germline J gene. The V and J genes are TRBV7-9 and TRBJ1-2, with a weak D call TRBD1 (6 bases). The germline V gene has CDR1 SEHNR and CDR2 FQNEAQ (reference sequence). This CDR3 has 12 residues. V was cut by 3 bases and J by 7 bases, with 9 bases left in between. Here the CDR3 reads CASSLGDTGYTF. Partial CDR3 DNA: TGTGCCAGCAGCTTGGGGGACACTGGC.

To note about this clone: The read ends 3 residues before the CDR3 terminus; that terminus is restored from the germline J gene. The J gene is TRBJ2-1, the V gene TRBV7-9, with 9 bases identical to TRBD2. V was clipped by 4 bases and J by 9 bases; unmatched bases: 7. This CDR3 is 14 amino acids long. Germline V gene data show CDR1 as SEHNR and CDR2 as FQNEAQ (reference sequence). The CDR3 here is CASSSSGTYAEQFF. The DNA read from the CDR3 is TGTGCCAGCAGCTCTAGCGGGACGTACGCTGAG.

Details on this clone: The read ends 3 residues early relative to the CDR3; the germline J gene fills the gap. The V and J genes are TRBV2 and TRBJ2-5; a possible D gene is TRBD1 (6 bases). V was cut by 1 base and J by 4 bases, with 10 bases left in between. CDR1 is SNHLY and CDR2 is FYNNEI in the germline V gene. This CDR3 region has 14 residues. CDR3 DNA (partial): TGTGCCAGCAGTGAAGATGGCAGGGGAGAGACC. Its translation is CASSEDGRGET. The whole CDR3 protein is CASSEDGRGETQYF.

To note about this clone: Read sequence stops 3 residues before the CDR3 end, and the germline J gene provides the missing end. The chain uses TRBV29-1 and TRBJ2-1; 12 positions agree with TRBD2. V was pared by 3 bases and J by 7 bases, with 1 base of the junction left unmatched. Germline values: CDR1 SQVTM, CDR2 ANQGSEA. The CDR3 runs 13 residues. This chain's CDR3 is CSVETSGSNEQFF. The part of the CDR3 DNA that was read is TGCAGCGTTGAGACTAGCGGGAGTAATGAG.

About this clone itself: Sequencing ends 3 residues short of the CDR3 end; the germline J gene provides the rest. V gene TRBV27 combines with J gene TRBJ2-7; the match to TRBD2 covers 9 bases. J lost 2 bases, V lost 7 bases, and 9 bases had no gene match. CDR3 length: 15 residues. Germline lookup yields CDR1 MNHEY and CDR2 SMNVEV (reference sequence). Partial CDR3 DNA: TGTGCCAGCACCTATCGACTAGCGGCAACCTACGAG. Residues: CASTYRLAATYE. The full CDR3 sequence reads CASTYRLAATYEQYF.

The sequenced CDR3 bases are TGTGCCAGCAGCGCACAGCCAAATGAG. As protein: CASSAQPNE. The whole CDR3 sequence reads CASSAQPNEQFF. The chain carries TRBV7-3 and TRBJ2-1; D is unclear. The CDR3 end is not reached by the read, which stops 3 residues before it; the germline J gene fills it in. CDR1 and CDR2 from the germline V gene are SGHTA and FQGTGA. V shed 5 bases and J shed 7 bases, with 9 bases lying between them. The CDR3 has 12 residues.

As regards this clone: The CDR3 end lies 3 residues beyond the end of the read and is filled in from the germline J gene. The chain employs TRBV5-1 and TRBJ2-2, with D perhaps given as TRBD1 or TRBD2 (6 bases each). The CDR3 consists of 14 residues. In germline, CDR1 is SGHRS, CDR2 YFSETQ. The CDR3 protein is CASREGVSNSPLFF. Incomplete CDR3 DNA: TGCGCCAGCAGGGAGGGGGTATCTAATTCACCG.

As to this clone: The CDR3 end is not reached by the read, which stops 3 residues before it; the germline J gene fills it in. V is TRBV28 and J is TRBJ1-2; maybe TRBD1 (6 bases). The germline V gene has CDR1 MDHEN and CDR2 SYDVKM. The CDR3 extends over 13 amino acids. V lost 6 bases and J lost 7, with 15 bases in between. CDR3 DNA (partial): TGTGCCAGCAGCTCGGGGGGCGCCGGTGGC. This encodes CASSSGGAGG. The whole CDR3 protein is CASSSGGAGGYTF.

The CDR3 DNA, read in part, is TGTGCCAGCAGCTTCTACGGACAGGGGGGAAATGAG. Translating it yields CASSFYGQGGNE. The whole CDR3 sequence is CASSFYGQGGNEQFF. The rearrangement links TRBV7-2 to TRBJ2-1, with 10 bases aligning to TRBD1. The CDR3 extends 3 residues past the end of the read, so its final part is completed from the germline J gene. V gave up 3 bases and J gave up 7 bases; unmatched junction bases: 6. CDR3 length: 15 amino acids. Germline lookup yields CDR1 SGHTA and CDR2 FQGNSA.

Worth noting for this clone: At one end the junction does not follow the germline gene, possibly because of a read error. The read terminates 3 residues ahead of where the CDR3 ends, so the germline J gene completes it. This chain links TRBV7-6 with TRBJ2-7; weak D call: TRBD2 (5 bases). The CDR3 spans 16 residues. Germline lookup yields CDR1 SGHVS and CDR2 FNYEAQ. The CDR3 DNA, read in part, is TGTGCCAGCAGCCTAGCCTGGGCCAGGAGCTCCTACGAG. As protein: CASSLAWARSSYE. The full-length CDR3 reads as CASSLAWARSSYEQYF.

A word on this clone: The read halts 3 residues ahead of the CDR3 end, with the missing end drawn from the germline J gene. The chain has TRBV5-3 and TRBJ1-6, with 7 positions matching TRBD1. TRBV5-3 is filed as an ORF, its function uncertain. The CDR3 totals 18 residues. V dropped 4 bases and J dropped 5; count of bases not matched to a gene: 15. The CDR3 region is CARSAQGQSFVHNSPLHF. The sequenced part of the CDR3 DNA is TGTGCCAGAAGCGCACAGGGACAGTCTTTCGTCCATAATTCACCC.

Comments on this clone: The CDR3 goes on 3 residues after the read ends, and that part is filled in from the germline J gene. The chain links TRBV12-3 or TRBV12-4 to TRBJ2-5; D remains ambiguous. CDR3 length equals 12 residues. Deletions cut 1 base from V and 5 bases from J, with 5 bases between. This CDR3 is CASSLVRETQYF. Incomplete CDR3 DNA: TGTGCCAGCAGTTTAGTCCGGGAGACC.

Note on this clone: The CDR3 goes on 3 residues after the read ends, and that part is filled in from the germline J gene. J is TRBJ2-2 and V is TRBV2; D remains ambiguous. CDR3 size: 11 residues. The germline V gene encodes CDR1 SNHLY and CDR2 FYNNEI. CDR3: CASSVVEKLFF. Partial CDR3 DNA: TGTGCCAGCAGTGTAGTTGAAAAG. Supplemented by reference TRBV2 and TRBJ2-2, the full variable domain reads EPEVTQTPSHQVTQMGQEVILRCVPISNHLYFYWYRQILGQKVEFLVSFYNNEISEKSEIFDDQFSVERPDGSNFTLKIRSTKLEDSAMYFCASSVVEKLFFGEGSRLTVL.

Concerning this clone: The read ends 3 residues before the CDR3 terminus; that terminus is restored from the germline J gene. This chain connects TRBV19 to TRBJ2-2, with TRBD2 identical over 12 bases. The germline CDR1 and CDR2 sequences are LNHDA and SQIVND (reference sequence). After removal of 2 bases from V and 5 bases from J, the junction contained 6 bases not matched to a gene. The CDR3 sequence is 17 residues long. The covered CDR3 bases are TGTGCCAGTAGTATATTTCTAGCGGGGGGGAAGACCGGGGAG. Amino acid sequence: CASSIFLAGGKTGE. The whole CDR3 reads CASSIFLAGGKTGELFF.

As regards this clone: The CDR3 end falls 3 residues outside the read, so it is completed with the germline J gene. The rearrangement uses TRBV7-2 and TRBJ1-5; 7 bases are a match to TRBD1. Trimming cost V 5 bases and J 7 bases; bases outside gene matches: 8. Germline CDR1 reads SGHTA; CDR2 reads FQGNSA. There are 14 residues in the CDR3. The CDR3 here is CASSPGTAFQPQHF. CDR3 bases read: TGTGCCAGCAGCCCCGGGACAGCTTTCCAGCCC.

The chain's CDR3 is CASSIEDKTEAFF. Partial CDR3 DNA: TGTGCCAGCAGTATAGAAGACAAGACTGAA. This sequence joins TRBV2 and TRBJ1-1; no firm D call. The sequenced fragment ends 3 residues before the CDR3 boundary, so the rest is inferred from the germline J gene. This CDR3 region has 13 residues. V lost 5 bases to trimming and J lost 5 bases, with 12 bases between them. Per the germline V gene, CDR1 is SNHLY and CDR2 is FYNNEI.

About this clone: The sequenced fragment ends 3 residues before the CDR3 boundary, so the rest is inferred from the germline J gene. This sequence joins TRBV2 and TRBJ1-2; 7 bases match TRBD1. J lost 4 bases, V lost 6 bases, and 2 bases had no gene match. CDR3 size: 12 residues. The V gene's germline CDR1 is SNHLY and CDR2 FYNNEI. The CDR3 loop reads CASSGTAYGYTF. Incomplete CDR3 DNA: TGTGCCAGCAGCGGGACAGCCTATGGC.

Concerning this clone: The CDR3 goes on 3 residues after the read ends, and that part is filled in from the germline J gene. The chain employs TRBV10-3 and TRBJ1-2, with TRBD1 as a possible D gene (5 bases). V gave up 0 bases and J gave up 7 bases, with 9 bases separating them. CDR1 is ENHRY, CDR2 SYGVKD, per germline. The CDR3 sequence is 13 residues long. The CDR3 bases that were read are TGTGCCATCAGTGAGTCAGACAGTCCTGGC. Translating gives CAISESDSPG. The CDR3, in full, reads CAISESDSPGYTF.

With respect to this clone: The read terminates 3 residues before the CDR3 end, so the remaining end is supplied by the germline J gene. The V and J genes are TRBV20-1 and TRBJ2-3; TRBD2 matches 13 bases. Germline CDR1 reads DFQATT; CDR2 reads SNEGSKA (reference sequence). CDR3 size: 15 residues. J lost 2 bases, V lost 4 bases, and 3 bases had no gene match. The CDR3 spells CSATGTSGDTDTQYF. The CDR3 DNA, read in part, is TGCAGTGCTACCGGGACTAGCGGGGACACAGATACG.

Regarding this clone: The CDR3 extends 3 residues past the end of the read, so its final part is completed from the germline J gene. Other nucleotide sequences in the sample specify the same CDR3. This chain joins TRBV20-1 and TRBJ2-3, with D unresolved. Trimming shortened V by 0 bases and J by 3 bases, and 7 bases separated the two germline ends. Per germline, CDR1 DFQATT and CDR2 SNEGSKA (reference sequence). The length of the CDR3 is 13 residues. The CDR3 region is CSARDTVTDTQYF. The CDR3 DNA, read in part, is TGCAGTGCTAGAGATACGGTAACAGATACG.

As for this clone: The read falls 3 residues short of the CDR3 end, and the missing part is taken from the germline J gene. The chain joins TRBV7-3 to TRBJ2-7; tentative D call: TRBD1 (6 bases). V lost 1 base and J 5 bases, leaving 21 bases between the germline ends. The CDR3 length is 17 residues. CDR1 SGHTA and CDR2 FQGTGA come from the germline V gene. The CDR3 is CASSLNPGTSQVNEQYF. Incomplete CDR3 DNA: TGTGCCAGCAGCTTAAATCCAGGGACATCACAAGTAAACGAG.

For this clone: Sequencing ends 3 residues short of the CDR3 end; the germline J gene provides the rest. V and J are TRBV6-1 and TRBJ2-1; D perhaps matches TRBD2 (5 bases). This CDR3 is built from 14 residues. From germline, CDR1 is MNHNS and CDR2 SASEGT. Trimming left V 4 bases short and J 7 bases short, with 14 bases between. CDR3: CASSVDSGRNEQFF. The CDR3 bases that were read are TGTGCCAGCAGTGTGGACTCGGGCAGGAATGAG.

Notes on this clone: The read is 3 residues too short to cover the CDR3 end, so that end is filled in from the germline J gene. The chain employs TRBV6-1 and TRBJ2-3; D gene uncertain. CDR3 length: 14 amino acids. Germline-derived CDR1 and CDR2 are MNHNS and SASEGT. The ends were cut back, 2 bases at V and 0 bases at J, with 6 bases in the middle. CDR3 bases read: TGTGCCAGCAGTGAATTGGCCAGCACAGATACG. This gives the protein CASSELASTDT. Given in full, the CDR3 is CASSELASTDTQYF.

Concerning this clone itself: The sequence runs out 3 residues before the end of the CDR3; the remainder is reconstructed from the germline J gene. The chain uses TRBV2 and TRBJ2-4; D gene unclear. This CDR3 contains 12 residues. Germline V gene sequence: CDR1 SNHLY, CDR2 FYNNEI. This CDR3 is CASSVDTHGQYF. CDR3 DNA (partial): TGTGCCAGCAGTGTCGACACTCACGGT.

As to this clone: The read ends 3 residues shy of where the CDR3 ends; the end is completed using the germline J gene. The chain couples TRBV13 to TRBJ1-2, with D perhaps matching TRBD1 (5 bases). Germline assignment: CDR1 PRHDT and CDR2 FYEKMQ (reference sequence). CDR3 length equals 14 residues. V was cut by 10 bases and J by 2 bases, with 17 bases left in between. CDR3 bases read: TGTGCCATAAAGGGGTCAACGTCCAACTATGGC. Protein sequence: CAIKGSTSNYG. The full CDR3 is CAIKGSTSNYGYTF.